The text below deals with one TCR beta chain. The CDR3 sequence is 15 residues long. Per germline, CDR1 LGHDT and CDR2 YNNKEL (reference sequence). V lost 1 base, J lost 4 bases, and 13 bases lay in between. Data came from immunoSEQ multiplex PCR; TCRdb stores just in-frame clones and leaves some out. This table has some 73,000 clones, about nine tenths appearing once. The sample originates from a study of blood T cell repertoires in COVID-19. Study-wide background: Both acute and convalescent COVID-19 samples were obtained from the United States, Italy and Spain. The cDNA or gDNA used as material had been derived from T cells, B-cell-depleted T cells, or PBMCs.

The sequencing input was peripheral blood. This TCR was sampled from a woman in her fifties or sixties with acute or convalescent COVID-19. This rearrangement joins TRBV3-1 (or the pseudogene TRBV3-2) to TRBJ1-2, with D perhaps TRBD1 (6 bases). The CDR3 nucleotides read TGTGCCAGCAGCCAAGGCCACCTAGGGGGCTATGGCTACACCTTC. This translates into CASSQGHLGGYGYTF.